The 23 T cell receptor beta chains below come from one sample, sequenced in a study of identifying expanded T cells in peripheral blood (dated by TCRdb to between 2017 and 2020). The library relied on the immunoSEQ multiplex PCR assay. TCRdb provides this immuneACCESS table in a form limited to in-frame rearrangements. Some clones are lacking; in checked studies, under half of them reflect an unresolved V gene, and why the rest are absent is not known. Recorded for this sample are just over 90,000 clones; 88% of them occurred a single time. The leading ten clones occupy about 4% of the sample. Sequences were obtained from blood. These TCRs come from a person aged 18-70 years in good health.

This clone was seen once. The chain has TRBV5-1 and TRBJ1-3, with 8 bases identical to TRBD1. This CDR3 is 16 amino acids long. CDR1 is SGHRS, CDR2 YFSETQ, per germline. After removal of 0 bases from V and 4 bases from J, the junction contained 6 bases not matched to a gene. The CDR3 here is CASSLAQGAAGNTIYF. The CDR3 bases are TGCGCCAGCAGCTTGGCCCAGGGGGCGGCCGGAAACACCATATATTTT.

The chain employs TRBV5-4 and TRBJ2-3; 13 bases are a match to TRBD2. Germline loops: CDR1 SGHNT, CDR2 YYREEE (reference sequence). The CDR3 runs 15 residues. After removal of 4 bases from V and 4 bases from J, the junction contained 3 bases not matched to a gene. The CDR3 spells CASSQGLAGADTQYF. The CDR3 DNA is TGTGCCAGCAGCCAAGGACTAGCGGGAGCAGATACGCAGTATTTT. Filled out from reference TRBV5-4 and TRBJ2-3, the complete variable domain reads ETGVTQSPTHLIKTRGQQVTLRCSSQSGHNTVSWYQQALGQGPQFIFQYYREEENGRGNFPPRFSGLQFPNYSSELNVNALELDDSALYLCASSQGLAGADTQYFGPGTRLTVL.

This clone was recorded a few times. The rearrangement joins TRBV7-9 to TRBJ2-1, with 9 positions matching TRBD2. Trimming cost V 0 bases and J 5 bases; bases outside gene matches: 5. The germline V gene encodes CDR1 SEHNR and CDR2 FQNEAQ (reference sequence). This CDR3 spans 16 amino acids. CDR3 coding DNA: TGTGCCAGCAGCTTAGCGGGGAGCGGGGGGCACAATGAGCAGTTCTTC. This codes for CASSLAGSGGHNEQFF.

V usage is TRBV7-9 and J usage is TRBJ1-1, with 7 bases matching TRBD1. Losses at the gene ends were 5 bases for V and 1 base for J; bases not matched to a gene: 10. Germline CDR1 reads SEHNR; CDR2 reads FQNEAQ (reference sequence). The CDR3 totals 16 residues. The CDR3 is CASSLRWAGGNTEAFF. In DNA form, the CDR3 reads TGTGCCAGCAGCCTCAGGTGGGCAGGGGGGAACACTGAAGCTTTCTTT.

In nucleotides, the CDR3 is TGCGCCAGCAGCTTAGACAGGGCCACTGAAGCTTTCTTT. As protein: CASSLDRATEAFF. V is TRBV5-1 and J is TRBJ1-1; 7 bases align to TRBD1. In germline, CDR1 is SGHRS, CDR2 YFSETQ. J lost 4 bases, V lost 2 bases, and 2 bases had no gene match. The CDR3 length is 13 residues.

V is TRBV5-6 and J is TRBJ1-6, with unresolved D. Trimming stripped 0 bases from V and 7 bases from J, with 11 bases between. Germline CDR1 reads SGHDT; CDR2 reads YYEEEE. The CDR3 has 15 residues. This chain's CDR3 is CASSLVLTPNSPLHF. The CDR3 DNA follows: TGTGCCAGCAGCTTGGTGCTGACGCCGAATTCACCCCTCCACTTT.

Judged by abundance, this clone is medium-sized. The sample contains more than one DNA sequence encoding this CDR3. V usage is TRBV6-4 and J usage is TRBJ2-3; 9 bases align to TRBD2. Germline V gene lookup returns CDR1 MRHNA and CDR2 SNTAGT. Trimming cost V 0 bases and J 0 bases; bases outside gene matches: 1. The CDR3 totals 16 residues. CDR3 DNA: TGTGCCAGCAGTGACTCAGCGGGAGGTAGCACAGATACGCAGTATTTT. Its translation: CASSDSAGGSTDTQYF.

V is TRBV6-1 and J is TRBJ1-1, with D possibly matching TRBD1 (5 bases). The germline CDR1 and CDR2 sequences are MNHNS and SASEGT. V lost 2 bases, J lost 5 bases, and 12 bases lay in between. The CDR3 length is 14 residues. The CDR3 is CASSEWDGGTEAFF. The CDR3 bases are TGTGCCAGCAGTGAATGGGACGGGGGGACTGAAGCTTTCTTT.

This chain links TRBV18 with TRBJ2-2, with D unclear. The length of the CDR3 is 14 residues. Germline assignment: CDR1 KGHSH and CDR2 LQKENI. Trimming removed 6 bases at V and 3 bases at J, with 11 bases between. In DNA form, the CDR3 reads TGTGCCAGCTCGCCTTTTCGGGACACCGGGGAGCTGTTTTTT. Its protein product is CASSPFRDTGELFF. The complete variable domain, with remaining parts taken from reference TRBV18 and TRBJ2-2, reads NAGVMQNPRHLVRRRGQEARLRCSPMKGHSHVYWYRQLPEEGLKFMVYLQKENIIDESGMPKERFSAEFPKEGPSILRIQQVVRGDSAAYFCASSPFRDTGELFFGEGSRLTVL.

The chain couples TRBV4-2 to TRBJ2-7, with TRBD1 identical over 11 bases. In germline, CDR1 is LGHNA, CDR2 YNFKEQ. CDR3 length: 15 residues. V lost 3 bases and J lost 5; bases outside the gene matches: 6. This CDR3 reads CASSQGQGERHEQYF. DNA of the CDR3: TGTGCCAGCAGCCAGGGACAGGGGGAGAGGCACGAGCAGTACTTC.

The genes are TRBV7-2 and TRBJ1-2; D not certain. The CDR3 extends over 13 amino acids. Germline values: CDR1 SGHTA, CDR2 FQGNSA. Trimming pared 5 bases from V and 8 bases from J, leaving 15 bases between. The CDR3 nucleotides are TGTGCCAGCAGCGCCCCCAATAGGCAAGGCTACACCTTC. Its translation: CASSAPNRQGYTF.

The CDR3 sequence: CASGQYWTPGNEQFF. For the CDR3, the DNA is TGTGCCAGCGGACAGTACTGGACGCCGGGGAATGAGCAGTTCTTC. The chain joins TRBV9 to TRBJ2-1, with D possibly being TRBD1 (6 bases). Looked up from germline, CDR1 is SGDLS and CDR2 is YYNGEE. The CDR3 covers 15 residues. The V end lost 7 bases, the J end lost 7 bases, and 21 bases lay between the germline ends.

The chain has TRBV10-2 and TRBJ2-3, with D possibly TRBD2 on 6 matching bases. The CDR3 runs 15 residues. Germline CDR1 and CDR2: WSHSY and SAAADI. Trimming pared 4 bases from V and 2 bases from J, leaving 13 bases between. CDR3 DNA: TGCGCCAGCAGTGCCCTGGGACTCTCCACAGATACGCAGTATTTT. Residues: CASSALGLSTDTQYF.

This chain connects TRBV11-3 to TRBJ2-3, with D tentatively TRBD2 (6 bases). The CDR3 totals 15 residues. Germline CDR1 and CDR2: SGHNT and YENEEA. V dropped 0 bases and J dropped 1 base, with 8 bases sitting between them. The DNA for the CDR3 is TGTGCCAGCAGCTTAGAGGGACTTCGCACAGATACGCAGTATTTT. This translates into CASSLEGLRTDTQYF. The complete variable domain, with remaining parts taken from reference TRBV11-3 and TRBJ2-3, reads EAGVVQSPRYKIIEKKQPVAFWCNPISGHNTLYWYLQNLGQGPELLIRYENEEAVDDSQLPKDRFSAERLKGVDSTLKIQPAELGDSAVYLCASSLEGLRTDTQYFGPGTRLTVL.

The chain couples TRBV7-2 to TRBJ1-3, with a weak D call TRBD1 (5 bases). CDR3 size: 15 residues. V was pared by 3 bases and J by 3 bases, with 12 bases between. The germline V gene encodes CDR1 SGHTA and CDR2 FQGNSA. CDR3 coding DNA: TGTGCCAGCAGCTTGATGGGGCACAGTGGAAACACCATATATTTT. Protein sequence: CASSLMGHSGNTIYF.

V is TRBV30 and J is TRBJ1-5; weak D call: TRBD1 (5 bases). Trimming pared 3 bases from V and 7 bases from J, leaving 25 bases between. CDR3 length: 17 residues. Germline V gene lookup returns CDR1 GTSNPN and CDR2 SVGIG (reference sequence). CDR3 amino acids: CAWRERLGAGLGQPQHF. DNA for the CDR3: TGTGCCTGGAGAGAGCGCCTCGGGGCAGGTTTAGGGCAGCCCCAGCATTTT.

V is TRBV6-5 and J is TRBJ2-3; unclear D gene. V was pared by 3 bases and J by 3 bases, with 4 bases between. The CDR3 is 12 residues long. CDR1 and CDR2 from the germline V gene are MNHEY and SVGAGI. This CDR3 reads CASSYGTDTQYF. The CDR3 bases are TGTGCCAGCAGTTATGGAACAGATACGCAGTATTTT.

CDR3 amino acids: CASSEGGQGGNTIYF. For the CDR3, the DNA is TGTGCCAGCAGTGAAGGAGGGCAGGGGGGAAACACCATATATTTT. The chain is built from TRBV6-1 and TRBJ1-3, with D possibly matching TRBD1 (6 bases). Germline V gives CDR1 MNHNS, CDR2 SASEGT. Between the trimmed V and J ends, which lost 1 base and 4 bases, there was a span of 11 bases. This CDR3 region has 15 residues.

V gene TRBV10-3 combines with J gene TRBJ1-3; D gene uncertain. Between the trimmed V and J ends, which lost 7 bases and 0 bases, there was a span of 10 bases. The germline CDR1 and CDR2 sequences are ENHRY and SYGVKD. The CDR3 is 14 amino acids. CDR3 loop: CAITQASSGNTIYF. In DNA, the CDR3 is TGTGCCATCACTCAGGCAAGCTCTGGAAACACCATATATTTT.

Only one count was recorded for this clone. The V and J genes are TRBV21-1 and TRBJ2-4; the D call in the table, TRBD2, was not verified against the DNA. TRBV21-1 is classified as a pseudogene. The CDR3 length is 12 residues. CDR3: CASSTWSRIQYF. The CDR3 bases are TGTGCCAGCAGCACATGGAGCCGCATTCAGTACTTC.

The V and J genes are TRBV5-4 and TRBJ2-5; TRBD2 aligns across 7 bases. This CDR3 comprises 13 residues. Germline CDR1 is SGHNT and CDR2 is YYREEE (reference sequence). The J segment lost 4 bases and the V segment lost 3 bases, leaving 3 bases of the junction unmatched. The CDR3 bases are TGTGCCAGCAGCTCGGGGGGTGGAGAGACCCAGTACTTC. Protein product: CASSSGGGETQYF.

DNA for the CDR3: TGTGCCAGCAGCGCGCCAGGGCACAACACCGGGGAGCTGTTTTTT. This codes for CASSAPGHNTGELFF. The chain uses TRBV9 and TRBJ2-2, with D possibly TRBD1 on 5 matching bases. This CDR3 spans 15 amino acids. Between the trimmed V and J ends, which lost 3 bases and 2 bases, there was a span of 11 bases. The germline CDR1 and CDR2 sequences are SGDLS and YYNGEE.

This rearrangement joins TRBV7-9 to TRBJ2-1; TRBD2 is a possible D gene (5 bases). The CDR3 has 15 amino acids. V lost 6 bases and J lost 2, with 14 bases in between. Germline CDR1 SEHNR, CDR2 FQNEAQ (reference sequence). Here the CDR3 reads CASRTGTTTYNEQFF. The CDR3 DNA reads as TGTGCCAGCAGGACCGGAACGACTACCTACAATGAGCAGTTCTTC. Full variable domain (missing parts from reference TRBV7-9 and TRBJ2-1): DTGVSQNPRHKITKRGQNVTFRCDPISEHNRLYWYRQTLGQGPEFLTYFQNEAQLEKSRLLSDRFSAERPKGSFSTLEIQRTEQGDSAMYLCASRTGTTTYNEQFFGPGTRLTVL.